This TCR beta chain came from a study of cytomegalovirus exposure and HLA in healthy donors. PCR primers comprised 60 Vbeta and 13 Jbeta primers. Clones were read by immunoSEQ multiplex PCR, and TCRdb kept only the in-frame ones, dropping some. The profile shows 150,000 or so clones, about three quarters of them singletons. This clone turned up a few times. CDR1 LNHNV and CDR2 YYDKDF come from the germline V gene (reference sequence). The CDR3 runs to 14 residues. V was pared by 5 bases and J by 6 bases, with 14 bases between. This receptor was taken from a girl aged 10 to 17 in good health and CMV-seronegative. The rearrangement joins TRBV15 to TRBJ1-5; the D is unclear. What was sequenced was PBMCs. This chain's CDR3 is CATSPRLPRQPQHF. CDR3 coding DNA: TGTGCCACCAGCCCCCGACTCCCCCGTCAGCCCCAGCATTTT.